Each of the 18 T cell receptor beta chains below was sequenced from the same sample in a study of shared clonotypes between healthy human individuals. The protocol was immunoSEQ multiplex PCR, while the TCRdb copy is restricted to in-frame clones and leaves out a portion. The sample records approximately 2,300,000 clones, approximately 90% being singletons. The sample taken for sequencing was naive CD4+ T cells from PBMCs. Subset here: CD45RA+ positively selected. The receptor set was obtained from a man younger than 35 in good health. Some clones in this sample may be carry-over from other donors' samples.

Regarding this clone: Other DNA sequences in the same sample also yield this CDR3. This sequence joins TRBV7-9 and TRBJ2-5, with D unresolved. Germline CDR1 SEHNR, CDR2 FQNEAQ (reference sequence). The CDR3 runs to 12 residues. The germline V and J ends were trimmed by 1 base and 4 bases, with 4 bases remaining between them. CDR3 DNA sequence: TGTGCCAGCAGCTTAGTTTCAGAGACCCAGTACTTC. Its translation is CASSLVSETQYF.

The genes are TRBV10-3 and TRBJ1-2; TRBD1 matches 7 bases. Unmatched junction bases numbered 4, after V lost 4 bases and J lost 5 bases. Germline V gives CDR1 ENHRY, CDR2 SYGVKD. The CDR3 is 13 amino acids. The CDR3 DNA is TGTGCCATCAGTGTAGGGACAGTTTATGGCTACACCTTC. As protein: CAISVGTVYGYTF.

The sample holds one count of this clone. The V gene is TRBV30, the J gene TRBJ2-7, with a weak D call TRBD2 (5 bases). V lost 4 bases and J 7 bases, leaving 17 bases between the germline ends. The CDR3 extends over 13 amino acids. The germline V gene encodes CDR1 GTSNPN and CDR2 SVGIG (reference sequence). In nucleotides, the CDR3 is TGTGCCTGGAAGGGCGCAGCCCCGGGGGAGCAGTACTTC. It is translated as CAWKGAAPGEQYF.

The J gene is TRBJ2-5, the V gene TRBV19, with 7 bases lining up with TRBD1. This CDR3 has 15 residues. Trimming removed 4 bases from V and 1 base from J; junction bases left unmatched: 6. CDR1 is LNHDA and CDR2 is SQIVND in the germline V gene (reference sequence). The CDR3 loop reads CASSTRQGIQETQYF. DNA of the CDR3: TGTGCCAGTAGTACTCGACAGGGTATCCAAGAGACCCAGTACTTC.

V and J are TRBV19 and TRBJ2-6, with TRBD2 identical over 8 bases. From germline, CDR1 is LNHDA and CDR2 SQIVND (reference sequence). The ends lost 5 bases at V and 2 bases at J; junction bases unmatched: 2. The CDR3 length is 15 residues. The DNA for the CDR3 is TGTGCCAGTAGTCGGGGGGGGACTGGGGCCAACGTCCTGACTTTC. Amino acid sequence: CASSRGGTGANVLTF. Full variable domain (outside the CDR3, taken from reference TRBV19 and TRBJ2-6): DGGITQSPKYLFRKEGQNVTLSCEQNLNHDAMYWYRQDPGQGLRLIYYSQIVNDFQKGDIAEGYSVSREKKESFPLTVTSAQKNPTAFYLCASSRGGTGANVLTFGAGSRLTVL.

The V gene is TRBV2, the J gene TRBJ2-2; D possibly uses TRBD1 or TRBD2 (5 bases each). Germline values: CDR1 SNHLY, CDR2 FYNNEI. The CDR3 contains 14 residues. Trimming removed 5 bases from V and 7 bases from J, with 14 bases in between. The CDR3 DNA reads TGTGCCAGCAGTCCCCAGGGAGATAGCGGGGAGCTGTTTTTT. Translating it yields CASSPQGDSGELFF.

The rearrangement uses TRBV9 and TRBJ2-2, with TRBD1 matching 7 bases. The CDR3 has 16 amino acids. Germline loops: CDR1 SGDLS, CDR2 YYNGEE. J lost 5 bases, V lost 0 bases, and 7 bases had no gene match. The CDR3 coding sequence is TGTGCCAGCAGCGTAGGAGGGGGCGCATGGACCGGGGAGCTGTTTTTT. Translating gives CASSVGGGAWTGELFF.

The CDR3 nucleotides are TGTGCCAGCAGACCCACCCGTGAAGCTTTCTTT. This codes for CASRPTREAFF. V usage is TRBV28 and J usage is TRBJ1-1; the D is unclear. CDR1 and CDR2 from the germline V gene are MDHEN and SYDVKM. Trimming pared 6 bases from V and 7 bases from J, leaving 9 bases between. CDR3 length: 11 residues.

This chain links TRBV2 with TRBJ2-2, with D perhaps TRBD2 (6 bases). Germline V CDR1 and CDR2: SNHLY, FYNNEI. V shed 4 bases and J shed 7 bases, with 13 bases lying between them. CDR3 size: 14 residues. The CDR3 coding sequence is TGTGCCAGCAGTGGGGAGGAGGGAATCGGGGAGCTGTTTTTT. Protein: CASSGEEGIGELFF. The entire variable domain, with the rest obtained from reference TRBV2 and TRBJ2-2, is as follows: EPEVTQTPSHQVTQMGQEVILRCVPISNHLYFYWYRQILGQKVEFLVSFYNNEISEKSEIFDDQFSVERPDGSNFTLKIRSTKLEDSAMYFCASSGEEGIGELFFGEGSRLTVL.

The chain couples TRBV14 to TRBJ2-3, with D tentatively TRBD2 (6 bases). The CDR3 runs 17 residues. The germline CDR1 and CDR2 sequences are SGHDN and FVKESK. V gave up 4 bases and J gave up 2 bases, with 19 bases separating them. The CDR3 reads CASSLARGAGFTDTQYF. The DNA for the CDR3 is TGTGCCAGCAGCCTCGCCCGGGGAGCGGGTTTCACAGATACGCAGTATTTT.

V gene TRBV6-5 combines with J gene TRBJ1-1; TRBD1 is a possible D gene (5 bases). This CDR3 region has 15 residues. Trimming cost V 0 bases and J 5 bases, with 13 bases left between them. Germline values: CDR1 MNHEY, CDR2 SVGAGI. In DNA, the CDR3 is TGTGCCAGCAGTTACTCTGGGGCCCTCCCGACTGAAGCTTTCTTT. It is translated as CASSYSGALPTEAFF.

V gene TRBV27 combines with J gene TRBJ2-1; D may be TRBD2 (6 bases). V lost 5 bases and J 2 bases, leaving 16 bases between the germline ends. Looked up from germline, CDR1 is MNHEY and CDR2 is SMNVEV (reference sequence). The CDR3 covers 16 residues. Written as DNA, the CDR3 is TGTGCCAGCAGTGGGCGAGGAGGGCCCCCCTACAATGAGCAGTTCTTC. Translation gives CASSGRGGPPYNEQFF.

The CDR3 bases are TGTGCCAGCAGCTTGGGTGGCGCGGGGAGCACTGAAGCTTTCTTT. Amino acids: CASSLGGAGSTEAFF. The chain links TRBV5-4 to TRBJ1-1; unclear D gene. CDR1 and CDR2 (germline): SGHNT, YYREEE (reference sequence). Trimming left V 0 bases short and J 4 bases short, with 13 bases between. This CDR3 is built from 15 residues.

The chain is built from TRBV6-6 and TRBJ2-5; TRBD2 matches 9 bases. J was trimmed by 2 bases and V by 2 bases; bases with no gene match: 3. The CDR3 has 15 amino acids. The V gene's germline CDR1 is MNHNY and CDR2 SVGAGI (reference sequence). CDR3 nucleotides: TGTGCCAGCAGTTACGCGGGAGGGGTACAAGAGACCCAGTACTTC. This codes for CASSYAGGVQETQYF.

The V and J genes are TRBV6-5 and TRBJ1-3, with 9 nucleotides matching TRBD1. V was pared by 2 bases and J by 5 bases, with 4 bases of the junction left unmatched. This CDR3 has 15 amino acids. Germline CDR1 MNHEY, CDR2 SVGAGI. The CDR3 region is CASSYRDRERNTIYF. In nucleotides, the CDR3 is TGTGCCAGCAGTTACCGGGACAGGGAGAGAAACACCATATATTTT.

This CDR3 is CASSSPGNSYEQYF. In DNA, the CDR3 is TGTGCCAGCAGTTCCCCCGGCAACTCCTACGAGCAGTACTTC. The chain employs TRBV28 and TRBJ2-7; D gene uncertain. CDR3 length: 14 amino acids. Trimming took 4 bases from V and 0 from J, leaving 10 bases between them. Germline CDR1 and CDR2: MDHEN and SYDVKM.

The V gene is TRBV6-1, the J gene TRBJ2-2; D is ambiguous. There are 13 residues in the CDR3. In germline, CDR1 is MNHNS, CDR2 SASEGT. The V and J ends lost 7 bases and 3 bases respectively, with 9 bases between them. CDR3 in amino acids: CASTPGYTGELFF. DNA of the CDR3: TGTGCCAGCACCCCAGGTTACACCGGGGAGCTGTTTTTT.

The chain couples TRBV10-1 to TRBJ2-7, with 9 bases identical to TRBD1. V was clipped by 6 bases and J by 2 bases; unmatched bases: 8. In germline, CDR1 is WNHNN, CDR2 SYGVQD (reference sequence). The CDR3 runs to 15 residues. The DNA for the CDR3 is TGCGCCAGCAGCATAAAGGACAGGGGAGCCTACGAGCAGTACTTC. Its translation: CASSIKDRGAYEQYF.